This is a list of T cell receptor beta chains from one sample in a study of blood T cell repertoires in COVID-19. The protocol was immunoSEQ multiplex PCR, while the TCRdb copy is restricted to in-frame clones and leaves out a portion. This sample has under 300,000 clones, with approximately 87% found just once. The specimen sequenced was peripheral blood. These TCRs come from a woman aged 30 to 39 with COVID-19, enrolled during active disease. The CDR3 runs from the conserved cysteine through the conserved F or W. Each record gives: CDR3 protein, CDR3 DNA, clone size, D gene, V gene, J gene. The D gene is left open where the match is weak. Only some rows state a clone size, as once, few, many or a class for expanded clones.

CDR3: CASIRGGNSNNEQFF
DNA: TGTGCCAGCATTCGGGGGGGGAATTCAAACAATGAGCAGTTCTTC
size: -
D: TRBD2
V: TRBV2
J: TRBJ2-1

CDR3: CASSLNYYEQYF
DNA: TGTGCCAGCAGTTTGAACTATTACGAGCAGTACTTC
size: once
D: -
V: TRBV12-3/TRBV12-4
J: TRBJ2-7

CDR3: CASSESMAGGYF
DNA: TGCGCCAGCAGTGAGTCAATGGCAGGGGGGTACTTC
size: -
D: TRBD1
V: TRBV10-2
J: TRBJ2-7

CDR3: CASSSPRFVDTQYF
DNA: TGTGCCAGCAGTTCCCCGCGGTTTGTCGATACGCAGTATTTT
size: -
D: -
V: TRBV6-5
J: TRBJ2-3

CDR3: CASSARQGNEQFF
DNA: TGCGCCAGCAGCGCCCGACAGGGGAATGAGCAGTTCTTC
size: -
D: TRBD1
V: TRBV5-1
J: TRBJ2-1

CDR3: CASGSQDRDNEQFF
DNA: TGTGCTAGTGGTTCCCAAGACAGGGACAATGAGCAGTTCTTC
size: -
D: TRBD1
V: TRBV12-5
J: TRBJ2-1

CDR3: CATRENTGELFF
DNA: TGTGCCACGAGGGAGAACACCGGGGAGCTGTTTTTT
size: -
D: -
V: TRBV24-1
J: TRBJ2-2

CDR3: CASSLGRGSAIYF
DNA: TGTGCCAGCAGCCTGGGTAGGGGAAGCGCCATATATTTT
size: -
D: -
V: TRBV11-2
J: TRBJ1-3

CDR3: CASSESVSGSVRNEQFF
DNA: TGTGCCAGCAGTGAATCAGTTAGCGGCTCGGTTCGCAATGAGCAGTTCTTC
size: -
D: -
V: TRBV28
J: TRBJ2-1

CDR3: CASSLGTPRGEQFF
DNA: TGTGCCAGCTCGCTAGGGACCCCGCGGGGGGAGCAGTTCTTC
size: -
D: TRBD2
V: TRBV18
J: TRBJ2-1

CDR3: CASSLPHQGANEQFF
DNA: TGTGCCAGCAGTCTCCCCCATCAGGGGGCCAATGAGCAGTTCTTC
size: -
D: TRBD1
V: TRBV5-6
J: TRBJ2-1

CDR3: CASSLAGTGRTEAFF
DNA: TGTGCCAGCAGCTTAGCTGGGACAGGGCGTACTGAAGCTTTCTTT
size: once
D: TRBD1
V: TRBV7-2
J: TRBJ1-1

CDR3: CASSNTPWGRSYNSPLHF
DNA: TGTGCCAGCAGTAATACCCCATGGGGGAGGTCCTATAATTCACCCCTCCACTTT
size: few
D: -
V: TRBV7-4
J: TRBJ1-6

CDR3: CASRPGQAMLHF
DNA: TGTGCCAGTAGGCCTGGACAGGCGATGCTGCATTTT
size: -
D: TRBD1
V: TRBV19
J: TRBJ1-5

CDR3: CAISEVKGNGYTF
DNA: TGTGCCATCAGTGAAGTGAAGGGGAATGGCTACACCTTC
size: -
D: -
V: TRBV10-3
J: TRBJ1-2

CDR3: CATSATGPPEEKLFF
DNA: TGTGCCACCAGTGCGACAGGCCCTCCCGAGGAAAAACTGTTTTTT
size: -
D: -
V: TRBV24-1
J: TRBJ1-4

CDR3: CASSFGGWGGSPLHF
DNA: TGTGCCAGCAGCTTTGGGGGGTGGGGAGGTTCCCCCCTCCACTTT
size: once
D: -
V: TRBV7-2
J: TRBJ1-6

CDR3: CASSLGRDYGYTF
DNA: TGCGCCAGCAGCTTGGGCAGGGACTATGGCTACACCTTC
size: -
D: -
V: TRBV5-1
J: TRBJ1-2

CDR3: CASSLPQGSNQPQHF
DNA: TGTGCCAGCAGTTTACCCCAGGGAAGCAATCAGCCCCAGCATTTT
size: -
D: -
V: TRBV28
J: TRBJ1-5

CDR3: CASALWPSAEEQYF
DNA: TGTGCCAGCGCCCTTTGGCCTTCCGCGGAGGAGCAGTACTTC
size: -
D: -
V: TRBV3-1/TRBV3-2
J: TRBJ2-7

CDR3: CASSGPGTDEETQYF
DNA: TGCGCCAGCAGTGGACCCGGGACAGACGAAGAGACCCAGTACTTC
size: -
D: TRBD1
V: TRBV10-1
J: TRBJ2-5

CDR3: CASSLWTGQDTQYF
DNA: TGTGCCAGCAGCCTTTGGACAGGGCAAGATACGCAGTATTTT
size: once
D: TRBD1
V: TRBV14
J: TRBJ2-3

CDR3: CASSISQGPTYNEQFF
DNA: TGTGCCAGTAGTATATCCCAGGGTCCCACCTACAATGAGCAGTTCTTC
size: -
D: -
V: TRBV19
J: TRBJ2-1

CDR3: CASSAGTGILYEQYF
DNA: TGTGCCAGCAGTGCCGGGACAGGGATCCTCTACGAGCAGTACTTC
size: -
D: TRBD1
V: TRBV2
J: TRBJ2-7

CDR3: CASSKEGAGANVLTF
DNA: TGTGCCAGCAGCAAAGAGGGAGCTGGGGCCAACGTCCTGACTTTC
size: -
D: -
V: TRBV21-1
J: TRBJ2-6

CDR3: CASSSVDTQYF
DNA: TGTGCCAGCAGTTCCGTAGATACGCAGTATTTT
size: -
D: -
V: TRBV7-9
J: TRBJ2-3

CDR3: CASSMDRGDTEAFF
DNA: TGTGCCAGTAGTATGGACAGGGGGGACACTGAAGCTTTCTTT
size: once
D: TRBD1
V: TRBV19
J: TRBJ1-1

CDR3: CASSLTGQVYGYTF
DNA: TGTGCCAGCAGCCTTACCGGACAGGTCTATGGCTACACCTTC
size: once
D: TRBD1
V: TRBV3-1/TRBV3-2
J: TRBJ1-2

CDR3: CASSQRGLSTDTQYF
DNA: TGTGCCAGCAGCCAGCGGGGGCTAAGCACAGATACGCAGTATTTT
size: -
D: TRBD2
V: TRBV7-2
J: TRBJ2-3

CDR3: CASSLSQQGGSPLHF
DNA: TGTGCCAGCAGCTTATCTCAACAGGGGGGTTCACCCCTCCACTTT
size: -
D: TRBD1
V: TRBV7-6
J: TRBJ1-6

CDR3: CASRRVAGVDEQYF
DNA: TGTGCCAGCAGGCGAGTGGCGGGGGTTGACGAGCAGTACTTC
size: -
D: TRBD2
V: TRBV2
J: TRBJ2-7

CDR3: CASSQQGAGNIQYF
DNA: TGTGCCAGCAGCCAACAGGGGGCTGGAAACATTCAGTACTTC
size: -
D: TRBD1
V: TRBV3-1/TRBV3-2
J: TRBJ2-4

CDR3: CASSLTVSNYGYTF
DNA: TGTGCCAGCAGTTTAACGGTTAGCAACTATGGCTACACCTTC
size: -
D: -
V: TRBV27
J: TRBJ1-2

CDR3: CASSSRGENIQYF
DNA: TGCGCCAGCAGCTCCAGGGGGGAAAACATTCAGTACTTC
size: -
D: -
V: TRBV5-1
J: TRBJ2-4

CDR3: CASSLSGEWEKLFF
DNA: TGTGCCAGCAGCTTGTCGGGAGAATGGGAAAAACTGTTTTTT
size: -
D: -
V: TRBV5-6
J: TRBJ1-4

CDR3: CASSQAGKETQYF
DNA: TGTGCCAGCAGCCAAGCGGGGAAAGAGACCCAGTACTTC
size: once
D: -
V: TRBV4-2
J: TRBJ2-5

CDR3: CASSSLEWPGGGELFF
DNA: TGTGCCAGCAGTTCCCTAGAGTGGCCCGGAGGCGGGGAGCTGTTTTTT
size: once
D: -
V: TRBV28
J: TRBJ2-2

CDR3: CASSPGTGGMYAFF
DNA: TGTGCCAGCAGTCCCGGGACAGGGGGCATGTACGCTTTCTTT
size: -
D: TRBD1
V: TRBV27
J: TRBJ1-1

CDR3: CASSLQGNTEAFF
DNA: TGTGCCAGCAGCTTACAGGGGAACACTGAAGCTTTCTTT
size: -
D: -
V: TRBV7-8
J: TRBJ1-1

CDR3: CSASDRAGGHEETQYF
DNA: TGCAGTGCTAGTGACCGAGCGGGGGGGCATGAAGAGACCCAGTACTTC
size: -
D: TRBD2
V: TRBV20-1
J: TRBJ2-5

CDR3: CASSYSANNYEQYF
DNA: TGTGCCAGCAGTTACTCCGCCAACAACTACGAGCAGTACTTC
size: -
D: -
V: TRBV6-5
J: TRBJ2-7

CDR3: CASSPNWGDGQETQYF
DNA: TGTGCCAGCAGTCCCAATTGGGGGGATGGTCAAGAGACCCAGTACTTC
size: -
D: -
V: TRBV3-1/TRBV3-2
J: TRBJ2-5

CDR3: CASSSGTGETYEQYF
DNA: TGTGCCAGCAGCTCCGGGACAGGGGAGACCTACGAGCAGTACTTC
size: -
D: TRBD1
V: TRBV5-4
J: TRBJ2-7

CDR3: CASRAQGSDYGYTF
DNA: TGTGCCAGCAGGGCACAGGGGTCGGACTATGGCTACACCTTC
size: -
D: TRBD1
V: TRBV5-4
J: TRBJ1-2

CDR3: CASSFSSGTDTQYF
DNA: TGCGCCAGCAGCTTCTCAAGCGGCACAGATACGCAGTATTTT
size: -
D: -
V: TRBV5-1
J: TRBJ2-3

CDR3: CAWTIGGTGELFF
DNA: TGTGCCTGGACCATAGGGGGTACCGGGGAGCTGTTTTTT
size: -
D: -
V: TRBV30
J: TRBJ2-2

CDR3: CASSLVFSGTYEQYF
DNA: TGTGCCAGCAGCTTAGTATTCTCGGGGACCTACGAGCAGTACTTC
size: -
D: -
V: TRBV11-2
J: TRBJ2-7

CDR3: CASSQVRLGTDDTGELFF
DNA: TGTGCCAGCAGCCAAGTTCGACTGGGGACAGACGATACCGGGGAGCTGTTTTTT
size: few
D: TRBD1
V: TRBV3-1/TRBV3-2
J: TRBJ2-2

CDR3: CASSMGTAGPGYEQYF
DNA: TGTGCCAGTAGTATGGGGACAGCCGGTCCGGGGTACGAGCAGTACTTC
size: -
D: TRBD1
V: TRBV19
J: TRBJ2-7

CDR3: CASSLLGTGGYEKLFF
DNA: TGTGCCAGCAGCTTACTGGGTACAGGGGGATATGAAAAACTGTTTTTT
size: -
D: TRBD1
V: TRBV7-8
J: TRBJ1-4

CDR3: CASSLQGNTGELFF
DNA: TGTGCCAGCTCATTACAGGGGAACACCGGGGAGCTGTTTTTT
size: -
D: -
V: TRBV18
J: TRBJ2-2

CDR3: CSVASVFEAFF
DNA: TGCAGCGTTGCGTCAGTCTTCGAAGCTTTCTTT
size: few
D: -
V: TRBV29-1
J: TRBJ1-1

CDR3: CASSDGHRYQETQYF
DNA: TGTGCCAGTAGCGATGGACACAGGTACCAAGAGACCCAGTACTTC
size: -
D: -
V: TRBV19
J: TRBJ2-5

CDR3: CASSLKGLVRETQYF
DNA: TGTGCCAGCAGCTTGAAGGGACTAGTCCGCGAGACCCAGTACTTC
size: once
D: TRBD2
V: TRBV5-6
J: TRBJ2-5

CDR3: CASSPTGTAQETQYF
DNA: TGTGCCAGCTCCCCTACCGGGACAGCTCAAGAGACCCAGTACTTC
size: -
D: TRBD1
V: TRBV18
J: TRBJ2-5

CDR3: CASSSLAGGEDTQYF
DNA: TGTGCCAGCAGTTCCCTAGCGGGGGGCGAAGATACGCAGTATTTT
size: -
D: TRBD2
V: TRBV28
J: TRBJ2-3

CDR3: CASSEPGTAGGRVDEQFF
DNA: TGTGCCAGCAGTGAACCAGGAACAGCGGGGGGGCGTGTCGATGAGCAGTTCTTC
size: -
D: TRBD2
V: TRBV2
J: TRBJ2-1

CDR3: CASSLYRSQRYTF
DNA: TGTGCCAGCAGCTTATATAGGAGTCAGCGCTACACCTTC
size: -
D: -
V: TRBV7-8
J: TRBJ1-2